This T cell receptor (beta chain) was sequenced in a study of cytomegalovirus exposure and HLA in healthy donors. Study-wide findings and caveats: An analysis was carried out later, and it reportedly showed fewer N-insertions in an Asian-associated ancestry cluster than the approximately 670-donor mean.

Concerning this clone: Its antigen is still unknown.

Germline trimming cut 0 bases from V and 8 bases from J; bases unmatched to any gene: 4. In germline, CDR1 is SGDLS, CDR2 YYNGEE. The CDR3 consists of 13 residues. Primers: 60 Vbeta forward and 13 Jbeta reverse. Produced via immunoSEQ multiplex PCR; TCRdb's table is partial and in-frame only. The listing records over 100,000 clones. This chain uses TRBV9 with TRBJ1-1; 7 nucleotides line up with TRBD1. Sequences were obtained from PBMCs. The sequence came from a woman aged 40 to 55 in good health and CMV-seropositive. The CDR3, as DNA: TGTGCCAGCAGCGTAGGGACAGGTAGGGAAGCTTTCTTT. Translation gives CASSVGTGREAFF.